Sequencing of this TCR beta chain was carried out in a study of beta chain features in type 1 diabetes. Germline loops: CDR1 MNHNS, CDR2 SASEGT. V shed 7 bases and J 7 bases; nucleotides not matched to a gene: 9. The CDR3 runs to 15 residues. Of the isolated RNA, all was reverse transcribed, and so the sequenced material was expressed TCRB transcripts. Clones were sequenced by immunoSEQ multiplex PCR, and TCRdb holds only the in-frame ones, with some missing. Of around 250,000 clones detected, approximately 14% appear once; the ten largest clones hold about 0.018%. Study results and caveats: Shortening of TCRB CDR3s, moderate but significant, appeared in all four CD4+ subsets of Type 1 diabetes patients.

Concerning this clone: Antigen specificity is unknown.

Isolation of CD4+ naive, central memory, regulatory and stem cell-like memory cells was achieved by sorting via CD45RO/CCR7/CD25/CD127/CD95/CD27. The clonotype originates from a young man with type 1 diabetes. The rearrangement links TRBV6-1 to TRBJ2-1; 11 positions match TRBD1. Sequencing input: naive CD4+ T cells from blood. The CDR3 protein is CASTSTGTGGNEQFF. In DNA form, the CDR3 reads TGTGCCAGCACTTCCACCGGGACAGGGGGGAATGAGCAGTTCTTC.